Listed below are T cell receptor beta chains from one sample, sequenced in a study of control samples from healthy donors and cancer patients. The protocol was immunoSEQ multiplex PCR, while the TCRdb copy is restricted to in-frame clones and leaves out a portion. The data contain 90,000 to 140,000 clones, around four fifths of them singletons. The source material was blood. The receptors here all came from a woman aged 50 to 60 in good health. Each CDR3 is given with its conserved first and last residue. The D gene is left open where the match is weak. Rows may omit the clone size; those that give it use once, few, many or a size class.

v_gene	d_gene	j_gene	abundance	CDR3nt	CDR3aa
TRBV28	.	TRBJ2-3	.	TGTGCCAGCAGTTTTGGAAGAGGGGGTCTTATTGTGAATACGCAGTATTTT	CASSFGRGGLIVNTQYF
TRBV27	.	TRBJ1-4	.	TGTGCCAGTCGGCCGCAGCCAACTAATGAAAAACTGTTTTTT	CASRPQPTNEKLFF
TRBV12-3/TRBV12-4	.	TRBJ2-5	.	TGTGCCAGCAGGCCTAGCGTTACAGAGACCCAGTACTTC	CASRPSVTETQYF
TRBV3-1/TRBV3-2	.	TRBJ1-6	.	TGTGCCAGCAGCCAATTGAGGGTCTCCGGTTCACCCCTCCACTTT	CASSQLRVSGSPLHF
TRBV7-9	.	TRBJ1-2	.	TGTGCCAGCACCCAGGGCACCAGGGGTGGCTACACCTTC	CASTQGTRGGYTF
TRBV27	.	TRBJ1-5	.	TGTGCCAGCAGTTTCCGGGGAAATCAGCCCCAGCATTTT	CASSFRGNQPQHF
TRBV28	.	TRBJ1-5	few	TGTGCCAGCAGTTTATCGGTAGGGCTCGGCAGTACCAATCAGCCCCAGCATTTT	CASSLSVGLGSTNQPQHF
TRBV5-1	.	TRBJ1-1	.	TGCGCCAGCAGCTTGGACGGGACACTGAACACTGAAGCTTTCTTT	CASSLDGTLNTEAFF
TRBV4-2	.	TRBJ1-1	.	TGTGCCAGCAGCCGAGACCAGGGAAGGGGGAACACTGAAGCTTTCTTT	CASSRDQGRGNTEAFF
TRBV6-6	.	TRBJ2-5	.	TGTGCCAGCAGTAACCGCCGGGACCGCTCGGCAAAGACCCAGTACTTC	CASSNRRDRSAKTQYF
TRBV19	TRBD1	TRBJ2-1	.	TGTGCCAGTAGTCCCGGACAGGGGGCGTTACATGAGCAGTTCTTC	CASSPGQGALHEQFF
TRBV19	TRBD1	TRBJ1-2	.	TGTGCCAGTAGCCCCCTGGGACAGGGCGACTATGGCTACACCTTC	CASSPLGQGDYGYTF
TRBV30	.	TRBJ1-5	.	TGTGCCTGGAGTGGTGCGACAGGAGGTCAGCCCCAGCATTTT	CAWSGATGGQPQHF
TRBV19	.	TRBJ2-1	.	TGTGCCAGTAGTATCCCTGCGGGCCACACCGATCCCAATGAGCAGTTCTTC	CASSIPAGHTDPNEQFF
TRBV13	TRBD1	TRBJ1-4	once	TGTGCCAGCAGCTTATGGGACAGGGGACTTGAAAAACTGTTTTTT	CASSLWDRGLEKLFF
TRBV2	TRBD2	TRBJ2-5	.	TGTGCCAGCGTGAAACGGGAGGGTGAAGAGACCCAGTACTTC	CASVKREGEETQYF
TRBV7-3	.	TRBJ1-1	.	TGTGCCAGCAGCTTTCAGGGATACGGTGAAGCTTTCTTT	CASSFQGYGEAFF
TRBV9	TRBD2	TRBJ2-3	.	TGTGCCAGCAGCGTCACTCCTAGCGGGAGGGCTCTTAAGAATACGCAGTATTTT	CASSVTPSGRALKNTQYF
TRBV18	TRBD2	TRBJ2-4	.	TGTGCCAGCTCGCCGACTAGCGGGGGGCACAAAAACATTCAGTACTTC	CASSPTSGGHKNIQYF
TRBV29-1	TRBD2	TRBJ2-1	.	TGCAGCGTTGCTTTTAGCGGGAGTTGGGATGAGCAGTTCTTC	CSVAFSGSWDEQFF
TRBV9	TRBD2	TRBJ2-1	.	TGTGCCAGCAGCGTAGCTGGACAGGGGGAAGGACTAGCGGGATCTCTCTTCTTC	CASSVAGQGEGLAGSLFF
TRBV7-2	.	TRBJ1-3	once	TGTGCCAGCAGCTTAGGGACCGTACCAACCTCTGGAAACACCATATATTTT	CASSLGTVPTSGNTIYF
TRBV25-1	.	TRBJ1-2	.	TGTGCCAGCAGTCGGAACAGGGACTATGGCTACACCTTC	CASSRNRDYGYTF
TRBV7-2	TRBD2	TRBJ2-5	few	TGTGCCAGCAGCTTAGCGCAGAGCGGGAGAGGGGAGACCCAGTACTTC	CASSLAQSGRGETQYF
TRBV2	.	TRBJ2-5	once	TGTGCCACCCATAGGGGGTACCAAGAGACCCAGTACTTC	CATHRGYQETQYF
TRBV11-3	TRBD1	TRBJ1-1	.	TGTGCCAGCAGTAAACAGGGGGACATGAACACTGAAGCTTTCTTT	CASSKQGDMNTEAFF
TRBV6-5	.	TRBJ2-3	.	TGTGCCAGCAGCCTTACTCCAGTCACAGATACGCAGTATTTT	CASSLTPVTDTQYF
TRBV4-3	.	TRBJ2-6	.	TGCGCCAGCAGCCAAGAGGGGGGCCTCTCTGGGGCCAACGTCCCGACTTTC	CASSQEGGLSGANVPTF
TRBV5-1	.	TRBJ1-4	.	TGCGCCAGCGACGCGTCAGGGAAGGGTGAAAAACTGTTTTTT	CASDASGKGEKLFF
TRBV18	TRBD1	TRBJ1-5	.	TGTGCCAGCTCACCTTATCCGGGACAGGTCAATCAGCCCCAGCATTTT	CASSPYPGQVNQPQHF
TRBV30	.	TRBJ1-1	.	TGTGCCTGGAGTGTGGCGGAGAACACTGAAGCTTTCTTT	CAWSVAENTEAFF
TRBV15	.	TRBJ1-6	.	TGTGCCACCAGCAGTACCAGAAATTCACCCCTCCACTTT	CATSSTRNSPLHF
TRBV28	TRBD1	TRBJ1-1	.	TGTGCCAGCAGTTCACCCGCGGCGGGACAGAAGAACACTGAAGCTTTCTTT	CASSSPAAGQKNTEAFF
TRBV18	TRBD1	TRBJ2-3	.	TGTGCCAGCTCGCACAGGGGCGAACCCACAGATACGCAGTATTTT	CASSHRGEPTDTQYF
TRBV7-9	TRBD1	TRBJ2-7	.	TGTGCCAGCAGGGGGGATACGGGACAGTTGCCCTACGAGCAGTACTTC	CASRGDTGQLPYEQYF
TRBV27	.	TRBJ1-1	.	TGTGCCAGCAGTTTAAAGTGGGGGAACACTGAAGCTTTCTTT	CASSLKWGNTEAFF
TRBV5-4	TRBD2	TRBJ2-5	.	TGTGCCAGCAGCCCAGCGGGGAGGCAAGAGACCCAGTACTTC	CASSPAGRQETQYF
TRBV18	TRBD1	TRBJ2-2	.	TGTGCCAGCTCAGCGAACTTCGGGGCAGGGGGCCACACCGGGGAGCTGTTTTTT	CASSANFGAGGHTGELFF
TRBV2	.	TRBJ2-7	.	TGTGCCAGCAGTCGAGGGACGTACGAGCAGTACTTC	CASSRGTYEQYF
TRBV2	.	TRBJ2-5	.	TGTGCCAGCAGTGAGATAGCAGGGGTGGAGACCCAGTACTTC	CASSEIAGVETQYF
TRBV5-6	.	TRBJ2-7	.	TGTGCCAGCAGCTTCCCGACAGGCTACGAGCAGTACTTC	CASSFPTGYEQYF
TRBV28	.	TRBJ1-2	.	TGTGCCCTACGAAAGCAGGGGCAAGATGGCTACACCTTC	CALRKQGQDGYTF
TRBV6-6	.	TRBJ1-3	.	TGTGCCAGCAGTATGGGGGGAAACACCATATATTTT	CASSMGGNTIYF
TRBV7-2	.	TRBJ1-6	.	TGTGCCAGCAGGACGCTAGTAAATTCACCCCTCCACTTT	CASRTLVNSPLHF
TRBV18	.	TRBJ1-4	.	TGTGCCAGCTCACCGAGGGCAACTAATGAAAAACTGTTTTTT	CASSPRATNEKLFF
TRBV5-4	.	TRBJ2-1	.	TGTGCCAGCAGCTTGGAAGCGTCTGAGCAGTTCTTC	CASSLEASEQFF
TRBV5-1	.	TRBJ1-6	.	TGCGCCAGCAGCTCCTGGTCAGAGAATAATTCACCCCTCCACTTT	CASSSWSENNSPLHF
TRBV7-9	.	TRBJ1-6	.	TGTGCCAGCAGCCTGTCGGGGGATAATTCACCCCTCCACTTT	CASSLSGDNSPLHF
TRBV10-3	TRBD1	TRBJ1-4	.	TGTGCCATCAGCGCTACCGGGACAGGAAATGAAAAACTGTTTTTT	CAISATGTGNEKLFF
TRBV7-2	TRBD1	TRBJ1-3	once	TGTGCCAGCAGCACGTCGACCGGGACAGCCTCTGGAAACACCATATATTTT	CASSTSTGTASGNTIYF
TRBV27	.	TRBJ1-5	.	TGTGCCAGCAGTAGTCTCGGGCACGGCTTCAATCAGCCCCAGCATTTT	CASSSLGHGFNQPQHF
TRBV5-5	TRBD1	TRBJ1-2	.	TGTGCCAGCAGCCTTGAGGCAGGGGGGAGCTATGGCTACACCTTC	CASSLEAGGSYGYTF
TRBV7-3	TRBD2	TRBJ2-1	.	TGTGCCAGCAGCCTTCTAGCGGGGAAGTACAATGAGCAGTTCTTC	CASSLLAGKYNEQFF
TRBV23-1	TRBD1	TRBJ1-1	.	TGCGCCAGCCCCCCCCAGGGACAGGGAAGGAAGACTTTCTTT	CASPPQGQGRKTFF
TRBV11-1	TRBD1	TRBJ1-1	.	TGTGCCAGCAGCGTCGACAGGGGGCGCGCCACTGAAGCTTTCTTT	CASSVDRGRATEAFF
TRBV7-8	TRBD1	TRBJ1-2	.	TGTGCCAGCAGCAAGGGACAGGAATATGGCTACACCTTC	CASSKGQEYGYTF